The clone carrying this T cell receptor (beta chain) was seen just once. Its antigen is not identified. Germline V lookup: CDR1 SNHLY, CDR2 FYNNEI. Trimming removed 1 base from V and 1 base from J, with 7 bases in between. The CDR3 is 14 residues long. These data come from a study of cytotoxic CD8 clonotypes in ibrutinib-treated CLL. Study-wide results and limits: Stable or contracted on treatment, public clonotypes were also uncommon. Sustained-remission and progressing patients were not sampled at matched times.

Produced via immunoSEQ multiplex PCR; TCRdb's table is partial and in-frame only. There are about 11,000 clones in the sample; around three quarters occur only once, and more than 15% lies in the top ten. This material consisted of PBMCs, taken at disease progression, from a patient treated with ibrutinib. The chain is built from TRBV2 and TRBJ1-2; D unclear. This receptor was taken from a human donor with chronic lymphocytic leukemia. The CDR3: CASSEGAINYGYTF. CDR3 DNA: TGTGCCAGCAGTGAAGGGGCAATTAACTATGGCTACACCTTC.